The 5 T cell receptor beta chains below come from one sample, sequenced in a study of cytomegalovirus exposure and HLA in healthy donors. The PCR ran on 60 Vbeta and 13 Jbeta primers. Repertoires were generated with immunoSEQ multiplex PCR, while TCRdb's copy carries only in-frame clones and drops some. The sample holds approximately 120,000 clones, approximately 17% seen once. Sequencing was carried out using PBMCs. These TCRs come from a female donor in good health and CMV-seropositive.

This clone was detected only a few times. This rearrangement joins TRBV29-1 to TRBJ1-2; 9 nucleotides agree with TRBD1. J gave up 5 bases and V 4 bases, and 8 bases lay outside the gene matches. The CDR3 extends over 14 amino acids. Germline CDR1 reads SQVTM; CDR2 reads ANQGSEA. The DNA for the CDR3 is TGCAGCGTTGCATCGACAGGGGGATTATATGGCTACACCTTC. It specifies CSVASTGGLYGYTF. Full variable domain (rest looked up from reference TRBV29-1 and TRBJ1-2): SAVISQKPSRDICQRGTSLTIQCQVDSQVTMMFWYRQQPGQSLTLIATANQGSEATYESGFVIDKFPISRPNLTFSTLTVSNMSPEDSSIYLCSVASTGGLYGYTFGSGTRLTVV.

The chain carries TRBV29-1 and TRBJ2-1; 8 nucleotides match TRBD1. This CDR3 has 13 amino acids. CDR1 is SQVTM, CDR2 ANQGSEA, per germline. V lost 7 bases and J lost 10; bases outside the gene matches: 12. CDR3 sequence (DNA): TGCAGCGCAATAACCCAAAGACAGGGGGAGCAGTTCTTC. It codes for CSAITQRQGEQFF.

This clone was recorded a few times. The rearrangement uses TRBV25-1 and TRBJ2-3, with D maybe TRBD2 (6 bases). The CDR3 is 13 amino acids. Germline V CDR1 and CDR2: MGHDK, SYGVNS. Trimming pared 5 bases from V and 2 bases from J, leaving 8 bases between. The CDR3 spells CASSRGATDTQYF. For the CDR3, the DNA is TGTGCCAGCAGTCGCGGGGCCACAGATACGCAGTATTTT.

The V gene is TRBV10-3, the J gene TRBJ2-7, with a tentative D call TRBD2 (5 bases). The germline V and J ends were trimmed by 0 bases and 4 bases, with 10 bases remaining between them. The CDR3 consists of 14 residues. CDR1 is ENHRY, CDR2 SYGVKD, per germline. The CDR3 DNA is TGTGCCATCAGTGAGTCGCTAGCCCCTTACGAGCAGTACTTC. The encoded protein is CAISESLAPYEQYF.

Only a few counts were recorded for this clone. This CDR3 is also generated by other DNA sequences in the sample. The chain employs TRBV27 and TRBJ2-3, with 8 nucleotides matching TRBD1. Germline lookup yields CDR1 MNHEY and CDR2 SMNVEV (reference sequence). The CDR3 length is 14 residues. With V trimmed by 6 bases and J by 2 bases, 4 bases remained unmatched. The CDR3 reads CASRRDRTTDTQYF. As DNA, the CDR3 is TGTGCCAGCAGGCGGGACAGGACCACAGATACGCAGTATTTT.